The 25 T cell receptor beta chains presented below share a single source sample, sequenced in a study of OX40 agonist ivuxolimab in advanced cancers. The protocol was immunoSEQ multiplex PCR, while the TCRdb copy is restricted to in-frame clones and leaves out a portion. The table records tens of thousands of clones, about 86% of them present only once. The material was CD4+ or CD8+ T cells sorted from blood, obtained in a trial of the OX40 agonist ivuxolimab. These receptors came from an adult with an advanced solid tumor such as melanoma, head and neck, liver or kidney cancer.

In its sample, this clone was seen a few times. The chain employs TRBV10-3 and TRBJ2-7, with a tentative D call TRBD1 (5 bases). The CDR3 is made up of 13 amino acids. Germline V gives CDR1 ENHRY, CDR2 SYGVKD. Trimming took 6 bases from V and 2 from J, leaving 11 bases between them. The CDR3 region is CAIRGHPTYEQYF. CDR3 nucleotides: TGTGCCATCAGAGGACACCCCACCTACGAGCAGTACTTC.

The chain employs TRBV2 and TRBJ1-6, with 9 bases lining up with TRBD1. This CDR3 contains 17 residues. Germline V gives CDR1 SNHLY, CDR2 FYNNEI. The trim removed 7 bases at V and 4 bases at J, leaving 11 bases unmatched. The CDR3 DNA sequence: TGTGCCAGCATCCCCCCGGACAGGGGCCCTTATAATTCACCCCTCCACTTT. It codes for CASIPPDRGPYNSPLHF.

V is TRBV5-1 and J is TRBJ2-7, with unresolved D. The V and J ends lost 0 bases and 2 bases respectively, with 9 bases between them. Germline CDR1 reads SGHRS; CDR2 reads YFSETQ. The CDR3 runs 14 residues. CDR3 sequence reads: CASSLALGTYEQYF. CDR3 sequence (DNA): TGCGCCAGCAGCTTGGCCCTGGGAACCTACGAGCAGTACTTC. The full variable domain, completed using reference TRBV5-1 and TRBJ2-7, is KAGVTQTPRYLIKTRGQQVTLSCSPISGHRSVSWYQQTPGQGLQFLFEYFSETQRNKGNFPGRFSGRQFSNSRSEMNVSTLELGDSALYLCASSLALGTYEQYFGPGTRLTVT.

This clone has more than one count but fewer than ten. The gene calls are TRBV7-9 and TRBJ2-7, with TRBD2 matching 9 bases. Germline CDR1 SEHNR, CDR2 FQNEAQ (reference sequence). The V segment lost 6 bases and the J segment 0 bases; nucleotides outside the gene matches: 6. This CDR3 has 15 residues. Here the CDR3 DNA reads TGTGCCAGCAGTACCATTAGCGGGAGCTCCTACGAGCAGTACTTC. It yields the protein CASSTISGSSYEQYF.

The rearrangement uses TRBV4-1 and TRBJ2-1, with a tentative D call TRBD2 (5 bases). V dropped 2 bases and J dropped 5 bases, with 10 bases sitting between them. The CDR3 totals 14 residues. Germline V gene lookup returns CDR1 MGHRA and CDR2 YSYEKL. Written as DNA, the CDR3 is TGCGCCAGCAGCCAACTACCCGGGGACAATGAGCAGTTCTTC. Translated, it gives CASSQLPGDNEQFF.

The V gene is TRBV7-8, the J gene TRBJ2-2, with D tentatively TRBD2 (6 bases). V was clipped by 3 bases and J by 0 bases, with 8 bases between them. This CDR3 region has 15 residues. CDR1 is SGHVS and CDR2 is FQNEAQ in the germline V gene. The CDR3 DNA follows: TGTGCCAGCAGCTTTGGGACTGCGAACACCGGGGAGCTGTTTTTT. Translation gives CASSFGTANTGELFF.

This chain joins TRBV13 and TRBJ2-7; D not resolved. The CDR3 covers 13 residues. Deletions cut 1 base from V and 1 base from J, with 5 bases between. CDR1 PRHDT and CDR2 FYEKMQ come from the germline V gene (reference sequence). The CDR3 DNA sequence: TGTGCCAGCAGCTTAGCTGTTTCCTACGAGCAGTACTTC. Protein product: CASSLAVSYEQYF.

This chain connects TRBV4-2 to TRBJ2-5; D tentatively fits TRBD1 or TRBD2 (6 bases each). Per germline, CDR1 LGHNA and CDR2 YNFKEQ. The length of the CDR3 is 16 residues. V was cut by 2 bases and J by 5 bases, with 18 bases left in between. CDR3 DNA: TGTGCCAGCAGCCAAAAGTCCGGGGGCCGTGTGGAGACCCAGTACTTC. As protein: CASSQKSGGRVETQYF.

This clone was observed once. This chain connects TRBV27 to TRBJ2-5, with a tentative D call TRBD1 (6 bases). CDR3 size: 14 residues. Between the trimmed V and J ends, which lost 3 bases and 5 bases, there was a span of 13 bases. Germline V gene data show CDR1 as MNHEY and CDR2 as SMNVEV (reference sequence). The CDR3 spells CASSFLGAGETQYF. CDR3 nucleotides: TGTGCCAGCAGTTTTTTGGGGGCCGGGGAGACCCAGTACTTC.

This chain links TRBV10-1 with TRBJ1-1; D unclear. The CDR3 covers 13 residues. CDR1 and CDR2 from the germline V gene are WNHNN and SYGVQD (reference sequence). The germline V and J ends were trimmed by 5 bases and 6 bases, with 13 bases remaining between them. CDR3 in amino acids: CASSSAQIAEAFF. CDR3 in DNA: TGCGCCAGCAGTTCTGCACAGATCGCTGAAGCTTTCTTT.

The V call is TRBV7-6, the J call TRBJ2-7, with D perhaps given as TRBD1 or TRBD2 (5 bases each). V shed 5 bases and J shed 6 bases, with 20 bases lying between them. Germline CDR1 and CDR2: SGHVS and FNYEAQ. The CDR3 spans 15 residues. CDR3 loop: CASSLTPGPGREQYF. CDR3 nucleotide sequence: TGTGCCAGCAGCCTTACCCCCGGACCGGGGCGCGAGCAGTACTTC.

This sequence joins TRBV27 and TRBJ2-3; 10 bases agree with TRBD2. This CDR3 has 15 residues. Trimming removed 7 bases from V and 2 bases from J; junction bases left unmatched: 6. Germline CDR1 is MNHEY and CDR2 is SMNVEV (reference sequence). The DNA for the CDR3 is TGTGCCAGCAACCCACTAGCGGGGCACACAGATACGCAGTATTTT. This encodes CASNPLAGHTDTQYF.

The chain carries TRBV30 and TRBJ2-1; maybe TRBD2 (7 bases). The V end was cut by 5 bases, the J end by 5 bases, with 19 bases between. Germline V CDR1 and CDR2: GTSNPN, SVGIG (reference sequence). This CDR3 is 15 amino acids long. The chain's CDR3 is CAWSDGGRMDNEQFF. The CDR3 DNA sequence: TGTGCCTGGTCAGACGGGGGGCGTATGGACAATGAGCAGTTCTTC.

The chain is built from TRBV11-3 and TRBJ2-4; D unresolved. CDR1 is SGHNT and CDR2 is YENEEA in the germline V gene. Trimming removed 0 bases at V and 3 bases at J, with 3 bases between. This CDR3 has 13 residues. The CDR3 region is CASSLEHKNIQYF. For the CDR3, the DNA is TGTGCCAGCAGCTTAGAGCACAAAAACATTCAGTACTTC.

CDR3 protein: CASSLEGQGNMDEQFF. The DNA of the CDR3 is TGTGCCAGCAGCTTAGAGGGACAGGGCAATATGGATGAGCAGTTCTTC. The chain is built from TRBV7-9 and TRBJ2-1; the match to TRBD1 covers 9 bases. The CDR3 has 16 residues. In germline, CDR1 is SEHNR, CDR2 FQNEAQ (reference sequence). The J segment lost 8 bases and the V segment lost 1 base, leaving 9 bases of the junction unmatched.

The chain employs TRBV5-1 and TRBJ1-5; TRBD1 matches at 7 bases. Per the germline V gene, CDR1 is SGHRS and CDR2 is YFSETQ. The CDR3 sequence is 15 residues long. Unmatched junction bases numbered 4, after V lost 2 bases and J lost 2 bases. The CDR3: CASSFWTGGNQPQHF. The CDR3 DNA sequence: TGCGCCAGCAGCTTTTGGACAGGCGGCAATCAGCCCCAGCATTTT.

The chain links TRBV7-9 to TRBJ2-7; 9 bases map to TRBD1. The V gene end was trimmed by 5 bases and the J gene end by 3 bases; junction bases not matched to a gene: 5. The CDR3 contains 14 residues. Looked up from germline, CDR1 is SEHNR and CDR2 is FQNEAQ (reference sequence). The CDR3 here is CASSPGQGGYEQYF. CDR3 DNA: TGTGCCAGCAGCCCGGGACAGGGTGGCTACGAGCAGTACTTC.

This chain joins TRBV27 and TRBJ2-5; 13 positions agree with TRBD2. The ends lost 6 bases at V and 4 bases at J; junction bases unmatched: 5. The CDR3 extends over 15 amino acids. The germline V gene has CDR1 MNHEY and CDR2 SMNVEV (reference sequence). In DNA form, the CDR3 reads TGTGCCAGCAGACTCTGGACTAGCGGGAGAGAGACCCAGTACTTC. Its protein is CASRLWTSGRETQYF.

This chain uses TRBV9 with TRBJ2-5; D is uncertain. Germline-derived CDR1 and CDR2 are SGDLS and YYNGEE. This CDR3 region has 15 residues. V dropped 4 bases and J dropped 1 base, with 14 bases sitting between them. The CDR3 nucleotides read TGTGCCAGCAGCTGGCGTGGGGTTGGCCAAGAGACCCAGTACTTC. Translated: CASSWRGVGQETQYF.

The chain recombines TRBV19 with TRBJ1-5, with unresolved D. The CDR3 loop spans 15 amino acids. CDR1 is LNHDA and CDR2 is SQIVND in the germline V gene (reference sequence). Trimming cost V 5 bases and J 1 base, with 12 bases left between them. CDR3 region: CASSLPPGSNQPQHF. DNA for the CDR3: TGTGCCAGTAGTCTTCCACCTGGGAGCAATCAGCCCCAGCATTTT.

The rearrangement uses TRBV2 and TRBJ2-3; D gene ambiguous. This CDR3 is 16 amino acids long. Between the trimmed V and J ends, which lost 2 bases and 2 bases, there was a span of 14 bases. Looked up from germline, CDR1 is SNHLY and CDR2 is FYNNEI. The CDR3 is CASSEPLRPTTDTQYF. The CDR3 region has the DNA TGTGCCAGCAGTGAACCACTCAGACCCACCACAGATACGCAGTATTTT.

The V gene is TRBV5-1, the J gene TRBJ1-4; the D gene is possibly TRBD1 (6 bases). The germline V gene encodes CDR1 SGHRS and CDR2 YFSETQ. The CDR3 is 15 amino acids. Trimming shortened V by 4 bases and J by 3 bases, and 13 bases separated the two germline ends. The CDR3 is CASSPGAGSNEKLFF. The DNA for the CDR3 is TGCGCCAGCAGCCCGGGGGCCGGTTCTAATGAAAAACTGTTTTTT.

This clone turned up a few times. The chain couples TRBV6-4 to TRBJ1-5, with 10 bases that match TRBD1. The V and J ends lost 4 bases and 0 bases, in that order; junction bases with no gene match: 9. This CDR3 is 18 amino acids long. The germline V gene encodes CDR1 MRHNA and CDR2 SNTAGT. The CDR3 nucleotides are TGTGCCAGCAGTGCGGGGGGACAGGGGTACTATAGCAATCAGCCCCAGCATTTT. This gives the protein CASSAGGQGYYSNQPQHF.

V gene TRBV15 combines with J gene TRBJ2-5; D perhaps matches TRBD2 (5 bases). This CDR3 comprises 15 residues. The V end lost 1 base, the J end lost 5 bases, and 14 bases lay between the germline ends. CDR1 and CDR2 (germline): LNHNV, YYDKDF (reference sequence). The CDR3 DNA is TGTGCCACCAGCAGAGGGACTTTTGACTGGGAGACCCAGTACTTC. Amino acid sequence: CATSRGTFDWETQYF.

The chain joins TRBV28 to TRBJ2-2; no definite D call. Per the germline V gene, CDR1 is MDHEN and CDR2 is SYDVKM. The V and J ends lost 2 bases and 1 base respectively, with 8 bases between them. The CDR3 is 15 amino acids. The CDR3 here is CASSLVWRNTGELFF. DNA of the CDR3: TGTGCCAGCAGTTTAGTTTGGCGGAACACCGGGGAGCTGTTTTTT.